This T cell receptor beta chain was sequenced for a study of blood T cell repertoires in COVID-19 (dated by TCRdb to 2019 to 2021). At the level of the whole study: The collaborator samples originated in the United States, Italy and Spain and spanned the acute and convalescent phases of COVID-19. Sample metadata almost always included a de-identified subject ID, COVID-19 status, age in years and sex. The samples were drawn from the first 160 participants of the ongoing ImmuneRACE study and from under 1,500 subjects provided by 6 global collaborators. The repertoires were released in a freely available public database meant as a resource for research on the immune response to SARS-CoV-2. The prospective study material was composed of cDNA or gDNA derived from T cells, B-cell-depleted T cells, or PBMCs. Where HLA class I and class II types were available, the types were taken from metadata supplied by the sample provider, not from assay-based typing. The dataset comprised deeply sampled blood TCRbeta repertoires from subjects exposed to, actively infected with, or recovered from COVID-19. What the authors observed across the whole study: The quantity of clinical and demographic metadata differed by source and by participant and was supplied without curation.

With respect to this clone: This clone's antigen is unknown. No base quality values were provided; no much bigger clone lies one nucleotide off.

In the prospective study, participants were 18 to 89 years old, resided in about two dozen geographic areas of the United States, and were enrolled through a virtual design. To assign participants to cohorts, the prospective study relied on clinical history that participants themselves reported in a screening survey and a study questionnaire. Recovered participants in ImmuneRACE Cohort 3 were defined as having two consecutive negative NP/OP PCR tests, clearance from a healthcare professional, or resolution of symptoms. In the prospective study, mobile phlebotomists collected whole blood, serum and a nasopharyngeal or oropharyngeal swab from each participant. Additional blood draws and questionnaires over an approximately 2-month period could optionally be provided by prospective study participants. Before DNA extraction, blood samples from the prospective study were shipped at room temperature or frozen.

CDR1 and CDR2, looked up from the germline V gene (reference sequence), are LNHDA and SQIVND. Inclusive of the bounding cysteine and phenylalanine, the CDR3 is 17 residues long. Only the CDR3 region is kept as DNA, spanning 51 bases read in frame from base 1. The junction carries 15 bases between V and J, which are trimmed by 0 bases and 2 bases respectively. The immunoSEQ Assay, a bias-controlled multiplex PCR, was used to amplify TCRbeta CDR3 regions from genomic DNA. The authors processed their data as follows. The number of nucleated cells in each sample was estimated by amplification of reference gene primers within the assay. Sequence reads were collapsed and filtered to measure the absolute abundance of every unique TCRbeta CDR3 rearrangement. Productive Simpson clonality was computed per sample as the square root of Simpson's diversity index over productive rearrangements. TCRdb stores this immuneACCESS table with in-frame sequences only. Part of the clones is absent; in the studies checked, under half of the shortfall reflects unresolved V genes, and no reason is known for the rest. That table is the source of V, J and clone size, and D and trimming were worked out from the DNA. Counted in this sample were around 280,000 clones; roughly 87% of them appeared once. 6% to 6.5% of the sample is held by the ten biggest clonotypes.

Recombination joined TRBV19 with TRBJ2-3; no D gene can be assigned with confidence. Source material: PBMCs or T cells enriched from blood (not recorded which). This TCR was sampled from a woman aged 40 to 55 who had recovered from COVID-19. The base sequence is TGTGCCAGTAGTATAGATCTTCCTCCTCGTCTCACAGATACGCAGTATTTT. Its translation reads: CASSIDLPPRLTDTQYF.